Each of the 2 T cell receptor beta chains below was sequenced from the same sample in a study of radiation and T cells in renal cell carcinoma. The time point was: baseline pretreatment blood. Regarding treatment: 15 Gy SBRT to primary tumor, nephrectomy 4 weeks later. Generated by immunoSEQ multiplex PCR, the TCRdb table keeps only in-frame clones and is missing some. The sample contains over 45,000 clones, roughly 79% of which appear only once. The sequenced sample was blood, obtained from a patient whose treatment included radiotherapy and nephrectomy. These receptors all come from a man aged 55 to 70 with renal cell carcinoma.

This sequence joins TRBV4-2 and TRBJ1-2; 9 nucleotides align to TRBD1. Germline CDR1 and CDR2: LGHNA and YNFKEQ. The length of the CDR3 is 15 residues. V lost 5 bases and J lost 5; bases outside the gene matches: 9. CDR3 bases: TGTGCCAGCAGCGAACAGGGGGCTGCCGGGTATGGCTACACCTTC. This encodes CASSEQGAAGYGYTF.

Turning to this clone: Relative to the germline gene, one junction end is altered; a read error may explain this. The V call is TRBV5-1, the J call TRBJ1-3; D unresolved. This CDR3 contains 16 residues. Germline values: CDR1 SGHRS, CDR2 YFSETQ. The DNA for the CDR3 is TGCGCCAGCAGCTTGGGTGCAGGCCCCTCTGGAAACACCGTATATTTT. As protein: CASSLGAGPSGNTVYF.